This T cell receptor (beta chain) was profiled in a study of T cell responses to AZD1222 COVID-19 vaccine. The study's findings and limits: Clonal diversity may have been underestimated in mostly white British donors.

The V segment lost 4 bases and the J segment 4 bases; nucleotides outside the gene matches: 2. The CDR3 is 13 amino acids. CDR1 and CDR2 (germline): SQVTM, ANQGSEA. Note on this clone: Its target is unknown.

The data were produced by immunoSEQ multiplex PCR, yet TCRdb's version contains in-frame clones alone and is incomplete. The sample gives more than 100,000 clones, 91% of which show up once; around 1.9% is in the top ten. This sample comprised peripheral blood, obtained 28 days after the second AZD1222 dose. The TCR comes from an adult who received the AZD1222 COVID-19 vaccine. This rearrangement joins TRBV29-1 to TRBJ1-1; 11 nucleotides agree with TRBD1. The CDR3 nucleotides are TGCAGCGTTGGGGGGACAGGGGGCACTGAAGCTTTCTTT. Protein: CSVGGTGGTEAFF.